This T cell receptor (beta chain) was sequenced during a study of blood T cell repertoires in COVID-19. Study as a whole: Both acute and convalescent COVID-19 samples were obtained from the United States, Italy and Spain.

Authors' analysis steps: Quantification of nucleated cells was approximated via reference gene primer amplification. The assay was immunoSEQ multiplex PCR, and TCRdb's table has in-frame clones only and misses some. V and J calls and clone size are as listed in that table; D and trimming were resolved from the DNA. This table has a few hundred thousand clones, 75% to 90% appearing once. Looked up from germline, CDR1 is SGHVT and CDR2 is SQSDAQ. V was clipped by 5 bases and J by 4 bases; unmatched bases: 12. This CDR3 has 16 amino acids. This receptor was identified in a woman between 40 and 50 years old who had recovered from COVID-19. Input material: peripheral blood. V is TRBV7-4 and J is TRBJ2-7, with TRBD2 matching over 9 bases. CDR3 in amino acids: CASSPRGGGIYYEQYF. The CDR3 bases are TGTGCCAGCAGCCCCCGCGGGGGGGGAATTTATTACGAGCAGTACTTC. Filled out from reference TRBV7-4 and TRBJ2-7, the complete variable domain reads GAGVSQSPRYKVAKRGRDVALRCDSISGHVTLYWYRQTLGQGSEVLTYSQSDAQRDKSGRPSGRFSAERPERSVSTLKIQRTEQGDSAVYLCASSPRGGGIYYEQYFGPGTRLTVT.